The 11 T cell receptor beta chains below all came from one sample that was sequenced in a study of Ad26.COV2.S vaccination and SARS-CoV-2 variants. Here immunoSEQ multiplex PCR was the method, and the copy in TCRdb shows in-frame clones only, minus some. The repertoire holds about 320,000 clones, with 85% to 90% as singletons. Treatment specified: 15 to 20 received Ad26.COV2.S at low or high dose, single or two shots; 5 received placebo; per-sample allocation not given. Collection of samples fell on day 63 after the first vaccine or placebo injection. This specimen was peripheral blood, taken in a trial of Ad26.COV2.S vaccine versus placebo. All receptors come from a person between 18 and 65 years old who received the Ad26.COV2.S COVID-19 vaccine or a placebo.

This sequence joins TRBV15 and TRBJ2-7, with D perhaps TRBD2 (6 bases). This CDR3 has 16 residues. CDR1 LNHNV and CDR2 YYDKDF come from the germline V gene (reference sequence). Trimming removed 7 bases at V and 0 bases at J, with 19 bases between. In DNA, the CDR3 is TGTGCCACCACCTCCCGGAGGGCCGAGTACTCCTACGAGCAGTACGTC. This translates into CATTSRRAEYSYEQYV.

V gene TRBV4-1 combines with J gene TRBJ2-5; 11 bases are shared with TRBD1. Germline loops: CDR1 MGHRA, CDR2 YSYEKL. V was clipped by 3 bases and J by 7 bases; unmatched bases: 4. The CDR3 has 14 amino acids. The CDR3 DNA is TGCGCCAGCAGCCAGGGAGGGACAGGGGGGACCCAGTACTTC. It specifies CASSQGGTGGTQYF.

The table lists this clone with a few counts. The CDR3 sequence is CAWSAAVLYWSYTF. In DNA form, the CDR3 reads TGTGCCTGGAGTGCAGCCGTCCTATACTGGAGCTACACCTTC. The genes are TRBV30 and TRBJ1-2; unclear D gene. Germline assignment: CDR1 GTSNPN and CDR2 SVGIG (reference sequence). CDR3 size: 14 residues. V lost 1 base, J lost 9 bases, and 18 bases lay in between.

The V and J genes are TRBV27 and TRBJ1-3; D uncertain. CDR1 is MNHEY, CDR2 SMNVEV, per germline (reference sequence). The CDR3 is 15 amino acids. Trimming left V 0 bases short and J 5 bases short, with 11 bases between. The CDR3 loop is CASSLSGSGRNTIYF. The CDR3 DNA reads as TGTGCCAGCAGTTTATCAGGCTCTGGGCGAAACACCATATATTTT.

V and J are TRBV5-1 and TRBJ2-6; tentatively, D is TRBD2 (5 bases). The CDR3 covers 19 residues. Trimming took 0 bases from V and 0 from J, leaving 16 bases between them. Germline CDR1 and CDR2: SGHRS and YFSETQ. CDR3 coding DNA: TGCGCCAGCAGCTTGGATTCGCGGGCGCCCAGCTCTGGGGCCAACGTCCTGACTTTC. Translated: CASSLDSRAPSSGANVLTF.

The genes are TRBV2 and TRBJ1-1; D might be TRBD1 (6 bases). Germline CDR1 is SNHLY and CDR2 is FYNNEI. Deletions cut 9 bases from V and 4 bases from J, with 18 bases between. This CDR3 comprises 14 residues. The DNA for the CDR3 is TGTGCCAGGTCCTCGGGCAGGGGAGCCACTGAAGCTTTCTTT. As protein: CARSSGRGATEAFF.

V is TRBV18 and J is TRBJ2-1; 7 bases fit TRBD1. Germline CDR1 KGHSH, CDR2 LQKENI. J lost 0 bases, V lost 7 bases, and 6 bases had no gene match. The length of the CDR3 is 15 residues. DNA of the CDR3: TGTGCCAGCTATGACAGGGCGAGCTCCTACAATGAGCAGTTCTTC. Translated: CASYDRASSYNEQFF.

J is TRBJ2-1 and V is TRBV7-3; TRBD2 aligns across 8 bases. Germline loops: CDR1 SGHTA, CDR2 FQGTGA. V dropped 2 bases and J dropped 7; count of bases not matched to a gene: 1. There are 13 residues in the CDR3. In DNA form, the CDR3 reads TGTGCCAGCAGCTTAGTAGCGGGAAATGAGCAGTTCTTC. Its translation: CASSLVAGNEQFF.

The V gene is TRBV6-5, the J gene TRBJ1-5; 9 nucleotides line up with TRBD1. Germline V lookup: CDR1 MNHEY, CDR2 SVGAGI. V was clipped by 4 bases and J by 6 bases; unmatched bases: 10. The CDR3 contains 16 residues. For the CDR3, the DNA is TGTGCCAGCAGTTTCCAAACAGGGGGCCAGGGTCAGCCCCAGCATTTT. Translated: CASSFQTGGQGQPQHF.

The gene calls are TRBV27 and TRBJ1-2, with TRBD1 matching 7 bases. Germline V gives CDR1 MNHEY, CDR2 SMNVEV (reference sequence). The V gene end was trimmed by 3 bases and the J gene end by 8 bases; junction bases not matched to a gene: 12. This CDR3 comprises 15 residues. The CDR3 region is CASSFLGQEDDGYTF. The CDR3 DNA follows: TGTGCCAGCAGTTTCCTTGGACAGGAGGACGACGGCTACACCTTC.

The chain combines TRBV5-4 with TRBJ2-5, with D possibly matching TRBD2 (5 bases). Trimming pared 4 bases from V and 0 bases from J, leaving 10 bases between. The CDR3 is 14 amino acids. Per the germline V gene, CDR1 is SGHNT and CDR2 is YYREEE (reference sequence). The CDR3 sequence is CASSDRENQETQYF. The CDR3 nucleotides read TGTGCCAGCAGCGACCGGGAAAACCAAGAGACCCAGTACTTC. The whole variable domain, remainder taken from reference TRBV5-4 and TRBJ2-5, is ETGVTQSPTHLIKTRGQQVTLRCSSQSGHNTVSWYQQALGQGPQFIFQYYREEENGRGNFPPRFSGLQFPNYSSELNVNALELDDSALYLCASSDRENQETQYFGPGTRLLVL.